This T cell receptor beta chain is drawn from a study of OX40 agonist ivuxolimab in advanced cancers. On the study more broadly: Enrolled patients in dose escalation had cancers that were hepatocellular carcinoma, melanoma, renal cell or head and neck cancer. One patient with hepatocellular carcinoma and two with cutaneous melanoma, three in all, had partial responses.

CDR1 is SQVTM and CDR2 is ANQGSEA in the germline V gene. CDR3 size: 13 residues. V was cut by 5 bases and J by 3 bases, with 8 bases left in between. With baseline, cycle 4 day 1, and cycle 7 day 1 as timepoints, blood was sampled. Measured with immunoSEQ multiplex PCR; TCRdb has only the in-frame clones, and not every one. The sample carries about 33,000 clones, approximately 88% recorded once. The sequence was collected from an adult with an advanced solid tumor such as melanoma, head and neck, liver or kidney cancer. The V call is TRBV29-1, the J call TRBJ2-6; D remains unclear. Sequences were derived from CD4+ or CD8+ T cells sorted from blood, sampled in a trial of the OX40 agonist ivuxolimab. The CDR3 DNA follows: TGCAGCGTTTGGGGTGGTGGGGCCAACGTCCTGACTTTC. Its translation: CSVWGGGANVLTF.